This record looks at one T cell receptor beta chain sequence and its context. Germline-derived CDR1 and CDR2 are SGHDN and FVKESK. Germline trimming cut 4 bases from V and 8 bases from J; bases unmatched to any gene: 7. The CDR3 spans 14 residues. As to time point: sample taken at primary tumor resection. The approximately 69 donors had untreated early-stage non-small cell lung cancer. This sample was included in a study of spatial heterogeneity in lung cancer. Overall study context: Detected beta-chain sequences consistently exceeded alpha-chain sequences.

TCRdb used MiXCR to reprocess the 5' RACE reads, holding one entry per CDR3 protein. The repertoire holds more than 60,000 distinct CDR3 sequences, with roughly 8% as singletons. The chain recombines TRBV14 with TRBJ1-2; 10 positions agree with TRBD1. The sample consisted of PBMCs, taken at surgery. The source of this sequence is a male donor with early-stage non-small cell lung cancer. The CDR3 spells CASSPGTGVRGYTF. The CDR3 nucleotides are TGTGCCAGCAGCCCCGGGACAGGGGTACGCGGCTACACCTTC.